The rows below give T cell receptor beta chains drawn from one sample of a study of cytomegalovirus exposure and HLA in healthy donors. The assay was immunoSEQ multiplex PCR, and TCRdb's table has in-frame clones only and misses some. The data show about 150,000 clones, 79% seen once. The source material was PBMCs. All receptors come from a human donor in good health. CDR3s include the opening cysteine and the closing phenylalanine or tryptophan. D genes are given only for firm matches. The listing skips clone size in some rows; elsewhere it reads once, few, many or a size class.

CDR3aa	CDR3nt	abundance	d_gene	v_gene	j_gene
CAWSRGSNQPQHF	TGTGCCTGGAGTAGGGGTAGCAATCAGCCCCAGCATTTT	NA	NA	TRBV30	TRBJ1-5
CASSQVLGANLWGYTF	TGCGCCAGCAGCCAAGTTTTAGGGGCCAATCTATGGGGCTACACCTTC	NA	NA	TRBV4-3	TRBJ1-2
CASSYRVSNSPLHF	TGTGCCAGCAGCTACAGGGTTTCTAATTCACCCCTCCACTTT	few	NA	TRBV7-2	TRBJ1-6
CASSEPRDNSPLHF	TGTGCCAGCAGTGAACCCAGGGATAATTCACCCCTCCACTTT	NA	NA	TRBV6-1	TRBJ1-6
CASSQDPFGGQLGFDEQFF	TGCGCCAGCAGCCAAGATCCATTTGGGGGACAGTTAGGATTCGATGAGCAGTTCTTC	NA	TRBD1	TRBV4-1	TRBJ2-1
CASSPIPLVVAGGIYEQYF	TGTGCCAGCAGCCCCATCCCCTTAGTGGTAGCGGGAGGGATATACGAGCAGTACTTC	NA	TRBD2	TRBV5-4	TRBJ2-7
CATTRANIQYF	TGTGCCACGACTAGAGCGAACATTCAGTACTTC	NA	NA	TRBV2	TRBJ2-4
CASSSHSNRDRAGVHF	TGTGCCAGCAGCTCCCACAGTAACCGGGACAGGGCGGGGGTCCACTTT	NA	TRBD1	TRBV5-6	TRBJ1-6
CASSLGGRYEQYF	TGTGCCAGCAGCTTGGGAGGGAGGTACGAGCAGTACTTC	few	TRBD2	TRBV11-2	TRBJ2-7
CASRAGHGGSTEAFF	TGTGCCAGCAGGGCGGGGCATGGGGGTTCCACTGAAGCTTTCTTT	few	NA	TRBV9	TRBJ1-1
CASSQDAMVVTGELFF	TGCGCCAGCAGCCAAGATGCTATGGTGGTCACCGGGGAGCTGTTTTTT	NA	NA	TRBV4-1	TRBJ2-2
CASSLGPGGPDTEAFF	TGTGCCAGCAGCTTGGGACCGGGGGGGCCAGACACTGAAGCTTTCTTT	few	NA	TRBV5-5	TRBJ1-1
CASSLLAGGPETQYF	TGTGCCAGCAGCTTATTGGCAGGGGGCCCAGAGACCCAGTACTTC	few	TRBD1	TRBV7-9	TRBJ2-5
CASSGTRRDNEQFF	TGTGCCAGCAGCGGGACTAGACGGGACAATGAGCAGTTCTTC	NA	NA	TRBV21-1	TRBJ2-1
CASSKCGAGRNQPQHF	TGTGCCAGCAGCAAATGTGGAGCGGGAAGGAATCAGCCCCAGCATTTT	NA	NA	TRBV21-1	TRBJ1-5
CAWRDFYTGELFF	TGTGCCTGGCGGGACTTCTACACCGGGGAGCTGTTTTTT	medium-sized	NA	TRBV30	TRBJ2-2
CASSPKEAGGLSSYEQYF	TGTGCCAGCTCACCAAAGGAAGCGGGAGGCCTTAGCTCCTACGAGCAGTACTTC	NA	TRBD2	TRBV18	TRBJ2-7
CASSQGLVVQFF	TGCGCCAGCAGCCAAGGACTAGTCGTACAGTTCTTC	NA	NA	TRBV4-1	TRBJ2-1
CASSLTSGGYEQYF	TGTGCCAGCAGCTTGACTAGCGGGGGTTACGAGCAGTACTTC	NA	TRBD2	TRBV5-8	TRBJ2-7
CASSARVYNTEAFF	TGTGCCAGCAGTGCCCGAGTTTACAACACTGAAGCTTTCTTT	NA	NA	TRBV27	TRBJ1-1
CASSRNSGSTFF	TGTGCCAGCAGCCGAAATAGCGGGAGTACGTTCTTC	NA	TRBD2	TRBV9	TRBJ2-1
CASMPAPWSNEKLFF	TGTGCCAGCATGCCGGCGCCCTGGAGCAATGAAAAACTGTTTTTT	NA	NA	TRBV6-5	TRBJ1-4
CSTDSGGVTDTQYF	TGCAGCACAGATTCCGGGGGGGTGACAGATACGCAGTATTTT	few	TRBD2	TRBV29-1	TRBJ2-3
CASSVGWGTSTDTQYF	TGTGCCAGCAGCGTAGGATGGGGGACTAGCACAGATACGCAGTATTTT	NA	NA	TRBV9	TRBJ2-3
CASIDSGGAYEQYF	TGTGCCAGCATCGATAGCGGGGGGGCCTACGAGCAGTACTTC	NA	TRBD2	TRBV28	TRBJ2-7
CATSRVGGDYNEQFF	TGTGCCACCAGCAGAGTCGGGGGGGACTACAATGAGCAGTTCTTC	few	TRBD2	TRBV15	TRBJ2-1
CASARFSTGQGSGEQYF	TGTGCCAGCGCAAGGTTCTCCACAGGGCAGGGGTCGGGCGAGCAGTACTTC	NA	NA	TRBV2	TRBJ2-7
CASSSPGEQYF	TGTGCCAGCAGCTCGCCGGGCGAGCAGTACTTC	NA	NA	TRBV5-4	TRBJ2-7
CATHPLRPSGRADEQFF	TGTGCCACCCACCCCCTCCGCCCTAGCGGGAGGGCCGATGAGCAGTTCTTC	NA	TRBD2	TRBV28	TRBJ2-1
CASSTGVYEQYF	TGTGCCAGTTCGACAGGGGTCTACGAGCAGTACTTC	NA	TRBD1	TRBV27	TRBJ2-7
CASSPQGLAREEQYF	TGTGCCAGCAGCCCCCAGGGCCTGGCACGAGAGGAGCAGTACTTC	few	NA	TRBV11-1	TRBJ2-7
CASSTHLAGDYNEQFF	TGCGCCAGCAGCACCCACCTAGCGGGAGACTACAATGAGCAGTTCTTC	NA	TRBD2	TRBV5-1	TRBJ2-1
CASSFGDRGYEQYF	TGTGCCAGCAGTTTCGGGGACAGGGGTTACGAGCAGTACTTC	NA	TRBD1	TRBV27	TRBJ2-7
CASSIGGGRGVPNEQFF	TGTGCCAGTAGTATTGGTGGGGGGCGGGGGGTCCCGAATGAGCAGTTCTTC	NA	TRBD2	TRBV19	TRBJ2-1
CASRGGRLGQGVGANVLTF	TGTGCCAGCAGGGGGGGCAGACTTGGACAGGGAGTGGGGGCCAACGTCCTGACTTTC	NA	TRBD1	TRBV2	TRBJ2-6
CASSASYGGSEKLFF	TGTGCCAGCAGTGCCTCCTACGGCGGTAGTGAAAAACTGTTTTTT	NA	NA	TRBV2	TRBJ1-4
CASSWGKAYEQYF	TGTGCCAGCAGCTGGGGCAAGGCTTACGAGCAGTACTTC	NA	NA	TRBV11-2	TRBJ2-7
CASSLRTSGIGETQYF	TGTGCCAGCAGCCTCCGGACTAGCGGGATAGGAGAGACCCAGTACTTC	NA	TRBD2	TRBV2	TRBJ2-5
CATSRDRADSPLHF	TGTGCCACCAGCAGAGACAGGGCGGATTCACCCCTCCACTTT	NA	NA	TRBV15	TRBJ1-6
CASSYTTGQGNYEQYF	TGTGCCAGCAGTTACACCACGGGACAGGGTAACTACGAGCAGTACTTC	NA	TRBD1	TRBV6-5	TRBJ2-7
CASSPPTGPEQYF	TGTGCCAGCTCACCACCGACAGGGCCCGAGCAGTACTTC	NA	TRBD1	TRBV18	TRBJ2-7
CASSTTGPSPLHF	TGTGCCAGTAGTACGACAGGACCTTCACCCCTCCACTTT	once	NA	TRBV19	TRBJ1-6
CASGIAGDISTDTQYF	TGTGCCAGCGGAATAGCCGGAGATATTAGCACAGATACGCAGTATTTT	NA	NA	TRBV7-2	TRBJ2-3
CASNEGYEQYF	TGTGCCAGCAACGAGGGTTACGAGCAGTACTTC	NA	NA	TRBV6-5	TRBJ2-7
CASSRTTDNSPLHF	TGTGCCAGCAGTCGGACAACCGATAATTCACCCCTCCACTTT	NA	NA	TRBV6-5	TRBJ1-6
CASSPGRSGANEQFF	TGTGCCAGCAGTCCCGGGAGGTCGGGGGCCAATGAGCAGTTCTTC	NA	NA	TRBV28	TRBJ2-1
CASSSSWGGGSLNTEAFF	TGTGCCAGCAGCTCCTCATGGGGAGGGGGGTCCTTGAACACTGAAGCTTTCTTT	NA	NA	TRBV7-6	TRBJ1-1
CASRPSMGGTEAFF	TGTGCCAGCAGACCTTCGATGGGGGGCACTGAAGCTTTCTTT	NA	NA	TRBV27	TRBJ1-1
CASSLPGPGYQPQHF	TGTGCCAGCAGCCTCCCAGGTCCAGGGTATCAGCCCCAGCATTTT	NA	NA	TRBV7-9	TRBJ1-5
CASTHRASGTDTQYF	TGTGCCAGCACTCATAGGGCTAGCGGGACAGATACGCAGTATTTT	NA	TRBD2	TRBV7-9	TRBJ2-3
CASSRQGTFPSNQPQHF	TGTGCCAGCAGCCGACAGGGGACGTTTCCGAGCAATCAGCCCCAGCATTTT	NA	TRBD1	TRBV7-2	TRBJ1-5
CASSPPERSSDTQYF	TGTGCCAGCTCACCACCGGAGCGGTCCTCAGATACGCAGTATTTT	NA	NA	TRBV18	TRBJ2-3
CSVAEQVKYNEQFF	TGCAGCGTTGCGGAACAGGTGAAATACAATGAGCAGTTCTTC	few	NA	TRBV29-1	TRBJ2-1
CASSLGQMRSGNTIYF	TGTGCCAGCAGTTTAGGACAGATGAGGTCAGGAAACACCATATATTTT	NA	NA	TRBV28	TRBJ1-3
CAWSWDSSNRVAFF	TGTGCCTGGAGTTGGGACAGCTCGAACCGGGTAGCTTTCTTT	NA	TRBD1	TRBV30	TRBJ1-1